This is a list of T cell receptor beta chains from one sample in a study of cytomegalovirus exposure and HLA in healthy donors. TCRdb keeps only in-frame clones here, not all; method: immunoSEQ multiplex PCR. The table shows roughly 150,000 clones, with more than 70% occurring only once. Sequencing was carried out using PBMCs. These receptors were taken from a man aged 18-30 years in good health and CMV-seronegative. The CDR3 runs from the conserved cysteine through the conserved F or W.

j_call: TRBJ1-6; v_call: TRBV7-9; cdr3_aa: CASSLDTGQGPSLHF
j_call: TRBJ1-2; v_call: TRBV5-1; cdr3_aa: CASSLVGQKTDNYGYTF
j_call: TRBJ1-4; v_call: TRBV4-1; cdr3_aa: CASSQEATGRANEKLFF
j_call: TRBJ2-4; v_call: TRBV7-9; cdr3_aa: CASSLGVLENIQYF
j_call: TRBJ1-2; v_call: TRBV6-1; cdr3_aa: CASSVNKNDGYTF
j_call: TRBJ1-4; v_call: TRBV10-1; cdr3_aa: CASSPWGEGVNEKLFF
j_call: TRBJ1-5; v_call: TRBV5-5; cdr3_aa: CASSAAGQPNQPQHF
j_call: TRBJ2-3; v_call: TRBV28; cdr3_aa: CASSSREDRGTSSTDTQYF
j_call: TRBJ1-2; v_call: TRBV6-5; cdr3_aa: CATDSLSGYTF
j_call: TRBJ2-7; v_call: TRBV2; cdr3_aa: CASSDPGVGKKQYF
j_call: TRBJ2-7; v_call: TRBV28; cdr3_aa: CAVDGPPGNGYEQYF
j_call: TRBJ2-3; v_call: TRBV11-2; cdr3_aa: CASSLVPQRVAGGSDTQYF